Listed below are T cell receptor beta chains from one sample, sequenced in a study of control samples from healthy donors and cancer patients. TCRdb keeps only in-frame clones here, not all; method: immunoSEQ multiplex PCR. The data hold about 160,000 clones, with roughly 94% observed a single time. Sequenced sample: blood. These receptors were obtained from a woman between 40 and 55 years old in good health. CDR3s include the opening cysteine and the closing phenylalanine or tryptophan. D genes are given only for firm matches. The listing skips clone size in some rows; elsewhere it reads once, few, many or a size class.

CDR3aa: CASSLDRGTAFF
CDR3nt: TGTGCCAGCAGCTTAGATCGGGGGACCGCTTTCTTT
d_gene: .
v_gene: TRBV11-3
j_gene: TRBJ1-1
abundance: once

CDR3aa: CASSIAPSGNYGYTF
CDR3nt: TGTGCCAGTAGTATAGCTCCTTCGGGAAACTATGGCTACACCTTC
d_gene: .
v_gene: TRBV19
j_gene: TRBJ1-2
abundance: .

CDR3aa: CASSLLSVSAETQYF
CDR3nt: TGTGCCAGCAGCTTATTGTCCGTTAGTGCCGAGACCCAGTACTTC
d_gene: .
v_gene: TRBV7-2
j_gene: TRBJ2-5
abundance: .

CDR3aa: CASSLIPGAGEKLFF
CDR3nt: TGTGCCAGCAGCTTGATCCCGGGAGCCGGAGAAAAACTGTTTTTT
d_gene: .
v_gene: TRBV11-2
j_gene: TRBJ1-4
abundance: .

CDR3aa: CASSSAGEETQYF
CDR3nt: TGTGCCAGCAGCTCGGCGGGAGAGGAGACCCAGTACTTC
d_gene: TRBD2
v_gene: TRBV5-4
j_gene: TRBJ2-5
abundance: .

CDR3aa: CASSQESFPGGKTQYF
CDR3nt: TGCGCCAGCAGCCAAGAGTCGTTCCCGGGAGGGAAGACCCAGTACTTC
d_gene: TRBD2
v_gene: TRBV4-1
j_gene: TRBJ2-5
abundance: .

CDR3aa: CSASPGQGFVPSGYTF
CDR3nt: TGCAGCGCAAGTCCGGGACAGGGCTTTGTTCCCTCAGGCTACACCTTC
d_gene: TRBD1
v_gene: TRBV20-1
j_gene: TRBJ1-2
abundance: once

CDR3aa: CASSIGGEAFF
CDR3nt: TGTGCCAGTAGTATCGGGGGAGAAGCTTTCTTT
d_gene: .
v_gene: TRBV19
j_gene: TRBJ1-1
abundance: .

CDR3aa: CASSLQGDQPQHF
CDR3nt: TGTGCCAGCAGCCTACAGGGAGATCAGCCCCAGCATTTT
d_gene: .
v_gene: TRBV3-1/TRBV3-2
j_gene: TRBJ1-5
abundance: .

CDR3aa: CASSQAYGVSVTGELFF
CDR3nt: TGTGCCAGCAGCCAAGCGTACGGGGTGTCGGTCACCGGGGAGCTGTTTTTT
d_gene: .
v_gene: TRBV3-1/TRBV3-2
j_gene: TRBJ2-2
abundance: once

CDR3aa: CASTLFSLQGGELFF
CDR3nt: TGTGCCAGCACCCTCTTTAGCCTACAGGGCGGGGAGCTGTTTTTT
d_gene: .
v_gene: TRBV11-2
j_gene: TRBJ2-2
abundance: once

CDR3aa: CATSRAGAADTQYF
CDR3nt: TGTGCCACCAGTCGGGCGGGAGCAGCAGATACGCAGTATTTT
d_gene: TRBD2
v_gene: TRBV24-1
j_gene: TRBJ2-3
abundance: .

CDR3aa: CASSRGTSGIYTNTGELFF
CDR3nt: TGTGCCAGCAGTCGTGGGACTAGCGGTATATACACGAACACCGGGGAGCTGTTTTTT
d_gene: TRBD2
v_gene: TRBV11-3
j_gene: TRBJ2-2
abundance: .

CDR3aa: CASSQPRFSYNEQFF
CDR3nt: TGCGCCAGCAGCCAGCCACGATTCTCCTACAATGAGCAGTTCTTC
d_gene: .
v_gene: TRBV4-1
j_gene: TRBJ2-1
abundance: .

CDR3aa: CASSLRPAYEQYF
CDR3nt: TGTGCCAGCAGTTTGCGCCCCGCCTACGAGCAGTACTTC
d_gene: .
v_gene: TRBV28
j_gene: TRBJ2-7
abundance: .

CDR3aa: CASSRTGAPYEQYF
CDR3nt: TGTGCCAGCAGCCGGACAGGGGCGCCCTACGAGCAGTACTTC
d_gene: TRBD1
v_gene: TRBV6-2/TRBV6-3
j_gene: TRBJ2-7
abundance: .

CDR3aa: CASSQDRWLAGWNSYNEQFF
CDR3nt: TGCGCCAGCAGCCAAGATCGTTGGCTAGCGGGTTGGAACAGCTACAATGAGCAGTTCTTC
d_gene: TRBD2
v_gene: TRBV4-3
j_gene: TRBJ2-1
abundance: .

CDR3aa: CASTPQGGGTEAFF
CDR3nt: TGTGCCAGCACTCCTCAGGGGGGTGGTACTGAAGCTTTCTTT
d_gene: TRBD1
v_gene: TRBV5-4
j_gene: TRBJ1-1
abundance: .

CDR3aa: CASSLMGTRGGQETQYF
CDR3nt: TGTGCCAGCAGCCTTATGGGGACCAGGGGGGGCCAAGAGACCCAGTACTTC
d_gene: .
v_gene: TRBV7-9
j_gene: TRBJ2-5
abundance: .

CDR3aa: CASSSRATSLYEQYF
CDR3nt: TGTGCCAGCAGTTCTCGGGCCACGAGTCTTTACGAGCAGTACTTC
d_gene: .
v_gene: TRBV6-5
j_gene: TRBJ2-7
abundance: once

CDR3aa: CASSKAGGAGEAFF
CDR3nt: TGTGCCAGCAGCAAAGCGGGGGGCGCCGGGGAAGCTTTCTTT
d_gene: .
v_gene: TRBV21-1
j_gene: TRBJ1-1
abundance: .

CDR3aa: CASSLSEGQETQYF
CDR3nt: TGTGCCAGCAGCTTATCCGAGGGACAAGAGACCCAGTACTTC
d_gene: .
v_gene: TRBV7-9
j_gene: TRBJ2-5
abundance: .

CDR3aa: CASSLGLAGNREQFF
CDR3nt: TGTGCCAGCAGCTTGGGGCTAGCGGGTAATAGAGAGCAGTTCTTC
d_gene: TRBD2
v_gene: TRBV5-8
j_gene: TRBJ2-1
abundance: .

CDR3aa: CSASPLNTEAFF
CDR3nt: TGCAGTGCTAGTCCCCTGAACACTGAAGCTTTCTTT
d_gene: .
v_gene: TRBV20-1
j_gene: TRBJ1-1
abundance: .

CDR3aa: CASSLQNDEQYF
CDR3nt: TGTGCCAGCTCACTTCAGAACGACGAGCAGTACTTC
d_gene: .
v_gene: TRBV18
j_gene: TRBJ2-7
abundance: .

CDR3aa: CASSPRTVSADSPLHF
CDR3nt: TGTGCCAGCTCACCACGGACAGTGAGCGCAGATTCACCCCTCCACTTT
d_gene: .
v_gene: TRBV18
j_gene: TRBJ1-6
abundance: .

CDR3aa: CASHGRGRGVDTQYF
CDR3nt: TGTGCCAGCCATGGGAGGGGGCGGGGGGTTGATACGCAGTATTTT
d_gene: .
v_gene: TRBV6-5
j_gene: TRBJ2-3
abundance: .

CDR3aa: CASTEGGRPGELFF
CDR3nt: TGTGCCAGCACGGAGGGAGGCCGGCCCGGGGAGCTGTTTTTT
d_gene: .
v_gene: TRBV25-1
j_gene: TRBJ2-2
abundance: .

CDR3aa: CASSSTAGLGYTF
CDR3nt: TGTGCCAGCAGTTCTACCGCTGGACTGGGCTACACCTTC
d_gene: .
v_gene: TRBV27
j_gene: TRBJ1-2
abundance: .

CDR3aa: CASSPLLTGTANYGYTF
CDR3nt: TGTGCCAGTAGCCCCCTCTTGACAGGGACGGCTAACTATGGCTACACCTTC
d_gene: TRBD1
v_gene: TRBV19
j_gene: TRBJ1-2
abundance: .

CDR3aa: CASGYGQETQYF
CDR3nt: TGTGCCAGCGGCTACGGCCAAGAGACCCAGTACTTC
d_gene: .
v_gene: TRBV6-6
j_gene: TRBJ2-5
abundance: once

CDR3aa: CAWSVQLQGIPEAFF
CDR3nt: TGTGCCTGGAGTGTACAGCTACAGGGTATTCCTGAAGCTTTCTTT
d_gene: .
v_gene: TRBV30
j_gene: TRBJ1-1
abundance: .

CDR3aa: CASGTPTGANEQYF
CDR3nt: TGTGCCAGCGGCACTCCTACAGGGGCCAACGAGCAGTACTTC
d_gene: TRBD1
v_gene: TRBV6-5
j_gene: TRBJ2-7
abundance: .

CDR3aa: CASSQVSSGNTIYF
CDR3nt: TGTGCCAGCAGCCAGGTTTCCTCTGGAAACACCATATATTTT
d_gene: .
v_gene: TRBV3-1/TRBV3-2
j_gene: TRBJ1-3
abundance: .

CDR3aa: CASSSGLDYEQYF
CDR3nt: TGTGCCAGCAGCTCGGGACTTGACTACGAGCAGTACTTC
d_gene: .
v_gene: TRBV4-2
j_gene: TRBJ2-7
abundance: .

CDR3aa: CASTSQGLLLDYGYTF
CDR3nt: TGTGCCAGTACGTCTCAGGGACTCCTCCTTGACTATGGCTACACCTTC
d_gene: .
v_gene: TRBV19
j_gene: TRBJ1-2
abundance: .

CDR3aa: CASSRQPDQPQHF
CDR3nt: TGTGCCAGCAGTCGACAGCCTGATCAGCCCCAGCATTTT
d_gene: .
v_gene: TRBV7-2
j_gene: TRBJ1-5
abundance: .

CDR3aa: CASSLGTGNTEAFF
CDR3nt: TGTGCCAGCAGTCTAGGGACAGGGAACACTGAAGCTTTCTTT
d_gene: TRBD1
v_gene: TRBV27
j_gene: TRBJ1-1
abundance: .

CDR3aa: CASSVGTRGEETQYF
CDR3nt: TGTGCCAGCAGCGTCGGAACCAGAGGGGAAGAGACCCAGTACTTC
d_gene: .
v_gene: TRBV9
j_gene: TRBJ2-5
abundance: .

CDR3aa: CASSPLSYGYTF
CDR3nt: TGTGCCAGTAGCCCCTTGTCCTATGGCTACACCTTC
d_gene: .
v_gene: TRBV19
j_gene: TRBJ1-2
abundance: .

CDR3aa: CAWTRHLNTEAFF
CDR3nt: TGTGCCTGGACCAGGCACCTGAACACTGAAGCTTTCTTT
d_gene: .
v_gene: TRBV30
j_gene: TRBJ1-1
abundance: .